The 8 T cell receptor beta chains given below trace back to one sample, sequenced in a study of PD-L1 blockade in urothelial cancer. Measured with immunoSEQ multiplex PCR; TCRdb has only the in-frame clones, and not every one. The data hold some 120,000 clones, with 70% to 85% observed a single time. The time point denotes: pretreatment peripheral blood. The sequencing here drew on PBMCs, taken around atezolizumab (anti-PD-L1) treatment. The receptors stem from a man aged 50-60 years with urothelial cancer.

The chain combines TRBV30 with TRBJ1-5; 11 nucleotides agree with TRBD1. CDR1 and CDR2 from the germline V gene are GTSNPN and SVGIG (reference sequence). The CDR3 has 15 residues. Trimming cost V 2 bases and J 6 bases; bases outside gene matches: 6. The CDR3 coding sequence is TGTGCCTGGAGTCTAACCGGGACAGGGGGTCAGCCCCAGCATTTT. Translated, it gives CAWSLTGTGGQPQHF.

The gene calls are TRBV6-4 and TRBJ1-6; perhaps TRBD1 as D (5 bases). The CDR3 is 15 amino acids. Germline V gene sequence: CDR1 MRHNA, CDR2 SNTAGT. Trimming cost V 6 bases and J 7 bases, with 16 bases left between them. In DNA, the CDR3 is TGTGCCAGCAGCTCCAGTGGAAAGGGGAATTCACCCCTCCACTTT. Translated, it gives CASSSSGKGNSPLHF.

This clone is a singleton in its sample. V is TRBV5-6 and J is TRBJ1-2, with 7 bases matching TRBD1. Germline-derived CDR1 and CDR2 are SGHDT and YYEEEE. The junction had 5 bases not matched to a gene; V was cut back by 1 base and J by 5 bases. The CDR3 contains 14 residues. The CDR3 loop reads CASSLQGQTYGYTF. CDR3 coding DNA: TGTGCCAGCAGCTTGCAGGGACAGACTTATGGCTACACCTTC.

V is TRBV6-5 and J is TRBJ2-5; D is possibly TRBD2 (7 bases). Trimming took 6 bases from V and 5 from J, leaving 10 bases between them. Looked up from germline, CDR1 is MNHEY and CDR2 is SVGAGI. The CDR3 has 12 residues. The CDR3 here is CASRKGGETQYF. CDR3 sequence (DNA): TGTGCCAGCAGGAAGGGGGGGGAGACCCAGTACTTC.

This clone was recorded once. The CDR3 DNA follows: TGTGCCAGCAGTTTAACGGGACAGGGTTATAGCAATCAGCCCCAGCATTTT. Protein: CASSLTGQGYSNQPQHF. The chain joins TRBV28 to TRBJ1-5; 9 bases agree with TRBD1. V gave up 2 bases and J gave up 0 bases; unmatched junction bases: 5. Germline-derived CDR1 and CDR2 are MDHEN and SYDVKM. The CDR3 contains 17 residues.

In its sample, this clone was seen a few times. The rearrangement links TRBV11-3 to TRBJ2-1; TRBD2 matches 7 bases. CDR3 length: 17 residues. Trimming at V came to 4 bases and at J to 1 base, leaving 10 bases not matched to a gene. Germline V lookup: CDR1 SGHNT, CDR2 YENEEA. The CDR3 sequence: CASSSDHRAGSYNEQFF. CDR3 in DNA: TGTGCCAGCAGCTCCGATCACCGAGCGGGATCCTACAATGAGCAGTTCTTC.

This clone was detected only a few times. The rearrangement uses TRBV5-4 and TRBJ2-7, with 9 bases identical to TRBD1. Germline V gene sequence: CDR1 SGHNT, CDR2 YYREEE (reference sequence). The CDR3 consists of 16 residues. V lost 0 bases to trimming and J lost 5 bases; unmatched junction nucleotides: 9. The CDR3 coding sequence is TGTGCCAGCAGCTTGGCCCCGGGACAGGGAAATGACGAGCAGTACTTC. Amino acid sequence: CASSLAPGQGNDEQYF.

This chain connects TRBV9 to TRBJ2-3, with TRBD1 matching 11 bases. CDR3 length: 18 residues. Germline V gene sequence: CDR1 SGDLS, CDR2 YYNGEE. V lost 1 base and J lost 2; bases outside the gene matches: 9. CDR3 region: CASSVSRTGGIDTDTQYF. CDR3 nucleotide sequence: TGTGCCAGCAGCGTATCCCGGACAGGGGGCATTGACACAGATACGCAGTATTTT.